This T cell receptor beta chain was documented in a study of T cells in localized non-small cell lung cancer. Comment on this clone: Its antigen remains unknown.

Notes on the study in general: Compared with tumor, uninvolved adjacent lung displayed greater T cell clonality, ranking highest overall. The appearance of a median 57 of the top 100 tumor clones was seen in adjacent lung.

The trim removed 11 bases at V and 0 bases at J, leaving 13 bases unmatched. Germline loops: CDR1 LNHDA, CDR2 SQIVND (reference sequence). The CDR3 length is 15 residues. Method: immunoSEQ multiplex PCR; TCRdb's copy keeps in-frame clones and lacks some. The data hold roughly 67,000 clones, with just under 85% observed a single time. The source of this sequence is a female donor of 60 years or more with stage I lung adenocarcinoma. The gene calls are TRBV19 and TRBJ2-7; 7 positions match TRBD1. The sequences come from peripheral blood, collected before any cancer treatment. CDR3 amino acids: CASRGTDSFSYEQYF. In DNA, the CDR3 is TGTGCCTCAAGGGGGACAGACAGTTTCTCCTACGAGCAGTACTTC.